This TCR beta chain was profiled in a study of blood T cell repertoires in COVID-19. Study background: Spain, Italy and the United States supplied samples that represented acute and convalescent COVID-19. T cells, B-cell-depleted T cells, or PBMCs provided the cDNA or gDNA that served as material.

The germline gives CDR1 SGHTA, CDR2 FQGTGA. CDR3 length: 15 amino acids. V shed 1 base and J shed 4 bases, with 12 bases lying between them. In the source study's methods: Reference gene primer amplification gave estimated nucleated cell counts. The protocol was immunoSEQ multiplex PCR, while the TCRdb copy is restricted to in-frame clones and leaves out a portion. The D gene and trimming were derived from the DNA, and the V and J assignments and clone size from that table. The data show about 140,000 clones, with 80% to 85% seen just once and around 4% held by the top ten. The TCR comes from a woman aged 60 to 75 with acute or convalescent COVID-19. The sample was peripheral blood. The J gene is TRBJ2-3, the V gene TRBV7-3, with D perhaps TRBD2 (6 bases). The CDR3 DNA is TGTGCCAGCAGCTTAAACGGGAGAGGGCCAGATACGCAGTATTTT. It translates to CASSLNGRGPDTQYF.